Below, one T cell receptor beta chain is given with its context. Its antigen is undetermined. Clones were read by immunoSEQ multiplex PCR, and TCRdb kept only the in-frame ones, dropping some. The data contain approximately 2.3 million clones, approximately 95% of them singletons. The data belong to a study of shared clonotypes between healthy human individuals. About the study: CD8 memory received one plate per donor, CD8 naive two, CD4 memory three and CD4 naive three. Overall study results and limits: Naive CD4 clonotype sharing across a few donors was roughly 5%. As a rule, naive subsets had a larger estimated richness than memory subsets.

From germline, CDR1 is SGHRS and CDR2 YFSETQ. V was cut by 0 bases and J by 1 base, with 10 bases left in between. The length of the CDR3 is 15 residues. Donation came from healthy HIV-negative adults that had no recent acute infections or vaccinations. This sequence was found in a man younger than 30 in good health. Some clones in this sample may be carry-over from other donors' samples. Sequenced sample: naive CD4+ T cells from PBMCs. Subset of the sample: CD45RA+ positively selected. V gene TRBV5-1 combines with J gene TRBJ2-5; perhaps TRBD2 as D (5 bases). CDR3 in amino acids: CASSLAEAIQETQYF. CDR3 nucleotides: TGCGCCAGCAGCTTGGCGGAGGCGATCCAAGAGACCCAGTACTTC.